A single sample is the source of the 15 T cell receptor beta chains below, sequenced in a study of Graves' ophthalmopathy and Graves' hyperthyroidism. RNA transcripts provided the template for amplifying TCR beta CDR3 regions. First-round RT-PCR used HTBI primers; second-round multiplex PCR followed. Each CDR3 protein is one row after TCRdb ran MiXCR on the multiplex PCR reads. The table has around 670,000 distinct CDR3 sequences, roughly 41% seen once. The sequenced sample was peripheral blood. These receptors were collected from an adult man with Graves' ophthalmopathy.

Concerning this clonotype itself: The limits of the CDR3 on the DNA are not certain, so only TCRdb's listed CDR3 is given. This rearrangement joins TRBV7-2 to TRBJ2-7; the D call in the table, TRBD1, was not verified against the DNA. The CDR3 numbers 21 amino acids, ends counted. Germline CDR1 reads SGHTA; CDR2 reads FQGNSA. The CDR3 sequence: CASSFYICSATRDDSSYEQYF.

This clonotype was seen a few times. The rearrangement links TRBV7-8 to TRBJ2-7; 7 nucleotides line up with TRBD1. Germline CDR1 and CDR2: SGHVS and FQNEAQ. V trimming: 3 bases; J trimming: 0 bases; junction bases outside the gene matches: 8. The CDR3 runs 16 residues. CDR3 residues: CASSFPPGTASYEQYF. The CDR3 region has the DNA TGTGCCAGCAGCTTCCCTCCGGGGACAGCCTCCTACGAGCAGTACTTC.

This chain uses TRBV7-9 with TRBJ2-7; a weak D match, TRBD1 (6 bases). The CDR3 is 15 amino acids. The germline V gene has CDR1 SEHNR and CDR2 FQNEAQ (reference sequence). The V gene lost 4 bases and the J gene lost 0 bases, with 13 bases spanning the gap. CDR3 loop: CASSSAQGSSYEQYF. CDR3 sequence (DNA): TGTGCCAGCAGCTCCGCTCAGGGGAGCTCCTACGAGCAGTACTTC.

This clonotype occurred a few times. CDR3 DNA sequence: TGTGCCAGCAGCCCCGGTCTCCGGGGCACTGAAGCTTTCTTT. Amino acid sequence: CASSPGLRGTEAFF. The rearrangement joins TRBV9 to TRBJ1-1; the D is unclear. Germline CDR1 reads SGDLS; CDR2 reads YYNGEE. The V gene lost 4 bases and the J gene lost 4 bases, with 14 bases spanning the gap. The CDR3 covers 14 residues.

The chain couples TRBV28 to TRBJ2-7; perhaps D is TRBD1 or TRBD2 (5 bases each). This CDR3 is built from 15 residues. The V and J ends lost 3 bases and 7 bases respectively, with 19 bases between them. From germline, CDR1 is MDHEN and CDR2 SYDVKM. The CDR3 reads CASSLRGRGLGEQYF. CDR3 DNA: TGTGCCAGCAGTTTGAGGGGCCGAGGGTTGGGGGAGCAGTACTTC.

This chain links TRBV7-2 with TRBJ2-5, with a weak D call TRBD1 (5 bases). The CDR3 consists of 17 residues. Germline V gene sequence: CDR1 SGHTA, CDR2 FQGNSA. Trimming removed 3 bases from V and 5 bases from J, with 22 bases in between. The CDR3 coding sequence is TGTGCCAGCAGCTTCCCATCGCGGCAGGGCGCTTGGGAGACCCAGTACTTC. Translated, it gives CASSFPSRQGAWETQYF.

This clonotype was found many times. V and J are TRBV7-9 and TRBJ1-6, with D uncertain. Per germline, CDR1 SEHNR and CDR2 FQNEAQ (reference sequence). This CDR3 contains 15 residues. The V and J ends lost 0 bases and 6 bases respectively, with 9 bases between them. The CDR3 sequence is CASSLAFGGNSPLHF. CDR3 nucleotide sequence: TGTGCCAGCAGCTTAGCGTTCGGCGGTAATTCACCCCTCCACTTT.

The chain joins TRBV7-9 to TRBJ1-4; 9 bases match TRBD1. The CDR3 has 15 amino acids. The junction had 9 bases not matched to a gene; V was cut back by 5 bases and J by 8 bases. In germline, CDR1 is SEHNR, CDR2 FQNEAQ (reference sequence). CDR3 coding DNA: TGTGCCAGCAGCCGGCTTACCGGGACAGGGGAAAAACTGTTTTTT. This sequence encodes CASSRLTGTGEKLFF.

Concerning this clonotype itself: One end of the junction is discordant with germline, which a read error may explain. The chain uses TRBV10-2 and TRBJ1-2, with TRBD1 identical over 9 bases. There are 17 residues in the CDR3. Germline V gives CDR1 WSHSY, CDR2 SAAADI. CDR3 bases: TGTGCCAGCAGTTACGAACTGGGACAGGGAATCTCCAATGGCTACACCTTC. It is translated as CASSYELGQGISNGYTF.

This chain connects TRBV4-3 to TRBJ1-3; no clear D. The CDR3 runs 14 residues. The germline V gene encodes CDR1 LGHNA and CDR2 YSLEER. Deletions cut 3 bases from V and 4 bases from J, with 10 bases between. As DNA, the CDR3 is TGCGCCAGCAGCCACCAGCGTGACGGAAACACCATATATTTT. It codes for CASSHQRDGNTIYF.

The CDR3 nucleotides are TGCAGTGTTCGCCGAGCCTCAGGGACCCAGTACTTC. Translation: CSVRRASGTQYF. The chain couples TRBV20-1 to TRBJ2-5; no reliable D call. The CDR3 runs to 12 residues. Germline CDR1 reads DFQATT; CDR2 reads SNEGSKA (reference sequence). Trimming stripped 7 bases from V and 7 bases from J, with 16 bases between.

V usage is TRBV15 and J usage is TRBJ1-1; D is possibly TRBD1 (5 bases). Germline CDR1 reads LNHNV; CDR2 reads YYDKDF (reference sequence). This CDR3 is built from 14 residues. V dropped 0 bases and J dropped 2 bases, with 7 bases sitting between them. CDR3 coding DNA: TGTGCCACCAGCAGAGAGACAGACAACACTGAAGCTTTCTTT. This translates into CATSRETDNTEAFF.

CDR3 in DNA: TGTGCCAGCATGATTTGGGGGGCCGGGGAGCTGTTTTTT. Translating gives CASMIWGAGELFF. The rearrangement joins TRBV24-1 to TRBJ2-2, with a tentative D call TRBD2 (6 bases). The CDR3 spans 13 residues. Germline CDR1 KGHDR, CDR2 SFDVKD. V shed 11 bases and J shed 6 bases, with 15 bases lying between them.

This clonotype was seen repeatedly, ten times or more. The chain is built from TRBV15 and TRBJ1-3, with TRBD1 as a possible D gene (6 bases). The CDR3 has 15 amino acids. Germline V gives CDR1 LNHNV, CDR2 YYDKDF (reference sequence). Trimming removed 5 bases from V and 0 bases from J, with 11 bases in between. For the CDR3, the DNA is TGTGCCACCAGCCCCCGGACAGCCTCTGGAAACACCATATATTTT. As protein: CATSPRTASGNTIYF.

This clonotype was seen a handful of times. The V gene is TRBV7-2, the J gene TRBJ1-6; 8 bases line up with TRBD1. CDR1 SGHTA and CDR2 FQGNSA come from the germline V gene. After removal of 1 base from V and 6 bases from J, the junction contained 5 bases not matched to a gene. CDR3 length equals 16 residues. CDR3 sequence: CASSLGGQGSNSPLHF. The CDR3 DNA follows: TGTGCCAGCAGCTTAGGTGGACAGGGCAGTAATTCACCCCTCCACTTT.